The next 14 T cell receptor beta chains were all read from a single sample in a study of early T cells in non-severe SARS-CoV-2 infection. MiXCR, run by TCRdb on the 5' RACE reads, gives a single entry per CDR3 protein. Of 62,000 or so distinct CDR3 sequences listed, 8.5% to 9.5% are singletons. The sample was whole blood. These receptors originate from an adult who was a healthcare worker with PCR-confirmed SARS-CoV-2 infection or an uninfected control (not recorded which).

The chain has TRBV10-1 and TRBJ1-3; D may be TRBD1 (5 bases). The V gene's germline CDR1 is WNHNN and CDR2 SYGVQD (reference sequence). Trimming removed 3 bases from V and 0 bases from J, with 12 bases in between. The CDR3 has 16 amino acids. The chain's CDR3 is CASSDGAAFSGNTIYF. As DNA, the CDR3 is TGCGCCAGCAGTGATGGGGCCGCGTTCTCTGGAAACACCATATATTTT.

CDR3 bases: TGTGCCAGCAGGACAGGGAGGAACACTGAAGCTTTCTTT. Translation: CASRTGRNTEAFF. The chain couples TRBV25-1 to TRBJ1-1; 7 bases fit TRBD1. V was clipped by 6 bases and J by 1 base; unmatched bases: 2. CDR3 length: 13 residues. CDR1 is MGHDK, CDR2 SYGVNS, per germline. The full variable domain, with the rest looked up from reference TRBV25-1 and TRBJ1-1, is EADIYQTPRYLVIGTGKKITLECSQTMGHDKMYWYQQDPGMELHLIHYSYGVNSTEKGDLSSESTVSRIRTEHFPLTLESARPSHTSQYLCASRTGRNTEAFFGQGTRLTVV.

This clonotype was counted a few times. The chain couples TRBV20-1 to TRBJ2-2; TRBD2 matches at 7 bases. The V gene's germline CDR1 is DFQATT and CDR2 SNEGSKA (reference sequence). V dropped 3 bases and J dropped 0; count of bases not matched to a gene: 4. The CDR3 contains 15 residues. CDR3 amino acids: CSASGLVPNTGELFF. CDR3 nucleotide sequence: TGCAGTGCTAGCGGACTAGTCCCGAACACCGGGGAGCTGTTTTTT.

Only a few counts were recorded for this clonotype. The chain carries TRBV5-5 and TRBJ2-4, with no clear D. The CDR3 totals 14 residues. V was clipped by 1 base and J by 7 bases, with 12 bases between them. CDR1 SGHKS and CDR2 YYEKEE come from the germline V gene (reference sequence). The CDR3 DNA reads as TGTGCCAGCAGCTTGAATACGGTTGTGAACATTCAGTACTTC. Its translation: CASSLNTVVNIQYF.

This clonotype has more than one count but fewer than ten. This chain joins TRBV3-1 and TRBJ2-5; 14 nucleotides agree with TRBD2. V was clipped by 1 base and J by 6 bases; unmatched bases: 7. The V gene's germline CDR1 is LGHDT and CDR2 YNNKEL (reference sequence). This CDR3 is built from 17 residues. The CDR3 here is CASSQGSTSGGAKTQYF. The CDR3, as DNA: TGTGCCAGCAGCCAAGGGTCGACTAGCGGGGGGGCGAAGACCCAGTACTTC.

This clonotype occurred many times. The chain links TRBV9 to TRBJ2-3; the D is unclear. Between the trimmed V and J ends, which lost 4 bases and 2 bases, there was a span of 11 bases. CDR3 length equals 14 residues. CDR1 is SGDLS and CDR2 is YYNGEE in the germline V gene. The CDR3 DNA reads as TGTGCCAGCAGCCCCGACGGCCCCACAGATACGCAGTATTTT. It encodes CASSPDGPTDTQYF.

This clonotype was seen more than once but under ten times. The genes are TRBV7-8 and TRBJ1-1; 7 bases map to TRBD1. The CDR3 is made up of 16 amino acids. V dropped 5 bases and J dropped 3; count of bases not matched to a gene: 12. Germline CDR1 reads SGHVS; CDR2 reads FQNEAQ. CDR3 coding DNA: TGTGCCAGCAGCATCAAGACAGGGTCCGGGGACACTGAAGCTTTCTTT. Protein sequence: CASSIKTGSGDTEAFF.

This clonotype was seen many times. The V and J genes are TRBV7-6 and TRBJ2-5, with no clear D. The CDR3 loop spans 15 amino acids. The V gene lost 3 bases and the J gene lost 0 bases, with 11 bases spanning the gap. CDR1 SGHVS and CDR2 FNYEAQ come from the germline V gene. The DNA of the CDR3 is TGTGCCAGCAGCTTTGGCGGCTTGTACCAAGAGACCCAGTACTTC. Protein: CASSFGGLYQETQYF.

This clonotype has ten or more counts. The V call is TRBV6-2 or TRBV6-3, the J call TRBJ1-5; 7 bases agree with TRBD1. Germline V gives CDR1 MNHEY, CDR2 SVGEGT. The length of the CDR3 is 15 residues. Losses at the gene ends were 6 bases for V and 2 bases for J; bases not matched to a gene: 7. CDR3 sequence: CASRREGGGNQPQHF. The CDR3 DNA sequence: TGTGCCAGCAGAAGGGAAGGGGGCGGCAATCAGCCCCAGCATTTT.

This clonotype was seen only a few times. V usage is TRBV12-3 or TRBV12-4 and J usage is TRBJ1-2; possible D gene TRBD1, 5 bases. CDR3 length: 15 amino acids. Trimming pared 2 bases from V and 4 bases from J, leaving 14 bases between. The CDR3 is CASSLTAGRAYGYTF. The CDR3 DNA follows: TGTGCCAGCAGTTTAACTGCAGGGCGCGCCTATGGCTACACCTTC.

This clonotype appeared a few times. The gene calls are TRBV11-2 and TRBJ2-7; TRBD1 or TRBD2 may be the D gene (5 bases each). The CDR3 has 15 amino acids. V shed 5 bases and J shed 2 bases, with 16 bases lying between them. Per the germline V gene, CDR1 is SGHAT and CDR2 is FQNNGV. The CDR3 region is CASSRGEGPTYEQYV. CDR3 DNA sequence: TGTGCCAGCAGCCGGGGAGAGGGACCTACCTACGAGCAGTACGTC.

The chain has TRBV6-5 and TRBJ2-2, with TRBD1 matching 8 bases. From germline, CDR1 is MNHEY and CDR2 SVGAGI. The CDR3 length is 13 residues. V was pared by 7 bases and J by 6 bases, with 4 bases of the junction left unmatched. The CDR3: CASTQQGAGELFF. Written as DNA, the CDR3 is TGTGCCAGCACCCAACAGGGGGCCGGGGAGCTGTTTTTT.

The chain recombines TRBV28 with TRBJ2-5; D is perhaps TRBD1 (5 bases). This CDR3 has 12 amino acids. Germline CDR1 reads MDHEN; CDR2 reads SYDVKM. V was trimmed by 2 bases and J by 5 bases, leaving 6 bases between them. The CDR3 sequence is CASSLQGETQYF. The DNA for the CDR3 is TGTGCCAGCAGTTTACAGGGCGAGACCCAGTACTTC. Variable domain in full (rest from reference TRBV28 and TRBJ2-5): DVKVTQSSRYLVKRTGEKVFLECVQDMDHENMFWYRQDPGLGLRLIYFSYDVKMKEKGDIPEGYSVSREKKERFSLILESASTNQTSMYLCASSLQGETQYFGPGTRLLVL.

The rearrangement links TRBV13 to TRBJ2-1, with D possibly being TRBD2 (5 bases). CDR3 size: 16 residues. From germline, CDR1 is PRHDT and CDR2 FYEKMQ (reference sequence). The V end was cut by 5 bases, the J end by 0 bases, with 14 bases between. CDR3 amino acids: CASSPNRGSSYNEQFF. The CDR3 DNA sequence: TGTGCCAGCAGCCCAAACCGGGGAAGCTCCTACAATGAGCAGTTCTTC.